This T cell receptor (beta chain) stems from a study of Graves' ophthalmopathy and Graves' hyperthyroidism. This clonotype was seen many times. The CDR3 extends over 16 amino acids. The germline CDR1 and CDR2 sequences are MDHEN and SYDVKM. The ends were cut back, 6 bases at V and 1 base at J, with 18 bases in the middle. The sequenced template was RNA, covering the TCR beta CDR3 region. First-round RT-PCR relied on HTBI primers, and a second-round multiplex PCR came next. TCRdb reanalysed the multiplex PCR reads using MiXCR and keeps one entry per CDR3 protein. The profile covers some 350,000 distinct CDR3 sequences, with approximately 17% appearing a single time and around 2.4% taken by the ten largest.

The J gene is TRBJ1-1, the V gene TRBV28; D is unresolved. This clonotype originated in an adult woman with stable Graves' hyperthyroidism. Sequencing was done on a sample of peripheral blood. CDR3: CASSLLQPPGNTEAFF. The CDR3 DNA reads TGTGCCAGCAGCCTTTTACAGCCCCCCGGGAACACTGAAGCTTTCTTT.